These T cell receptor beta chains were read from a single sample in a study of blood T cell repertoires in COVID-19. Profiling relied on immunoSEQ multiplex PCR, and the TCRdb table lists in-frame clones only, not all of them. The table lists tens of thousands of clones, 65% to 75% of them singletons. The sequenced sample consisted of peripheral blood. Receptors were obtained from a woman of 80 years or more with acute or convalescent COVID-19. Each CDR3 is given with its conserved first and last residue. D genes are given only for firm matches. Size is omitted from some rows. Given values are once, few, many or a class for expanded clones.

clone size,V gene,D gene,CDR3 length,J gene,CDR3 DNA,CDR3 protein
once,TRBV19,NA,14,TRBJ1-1,TGTGCCAGTAGTCCTCGGGGTGGAAACACTGAAGCTTTCTTT,CASSPRGGNTEAFF
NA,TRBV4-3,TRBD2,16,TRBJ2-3,TGCGCCAGCAGCCAAGACGCGGCTAGCGGGAGGGTTACGCAGTATTTT,CASSQDAASGRVTQYF
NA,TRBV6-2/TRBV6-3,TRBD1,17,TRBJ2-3,TGTGCCAGCAGTTACACCACGGGACAGGGGATCACAGATACGCAGTATTTT,CASSYTTGQGITDTQYF
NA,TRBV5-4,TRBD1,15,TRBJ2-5,TGTGCCAGCAGCTTCGACAGGGGTTTCCAAGAGACCCAGTACTTC,CASSFDRGFQETQYF
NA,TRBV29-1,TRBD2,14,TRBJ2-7,TGCAGCGTTGGATCCGGGAGCGGGGTACACGAGCAGTACTTC,CSVGSGSGVHEQYF
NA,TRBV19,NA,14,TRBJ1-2,TGTGCCAGTAGGCCGCAGGGAGGTGATTACGGCTACACCTTC,CASRPQGGDYGYTF
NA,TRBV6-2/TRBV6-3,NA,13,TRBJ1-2,TGTGCCAGCAGTCAGGGGCCCTACTATGGCTACACCTTC,CASSQGPYYGYTF
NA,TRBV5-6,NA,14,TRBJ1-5,TGTGCCAGCAGCTTGGGCTATAACGATCAGCCCCAGCATTTT,CASSLGYNDQPQHF
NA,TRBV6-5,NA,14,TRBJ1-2,TGTGCCAGCAGTAAATTTCTCAGGGCTGAGGGCTACACCTTC,CASSKFLRAEGYTF
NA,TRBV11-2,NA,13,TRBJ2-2,TGTGCCAGCACCCTAGCATACACCGGGGAGCTGTTTTTT,CASTLAYTGELFF
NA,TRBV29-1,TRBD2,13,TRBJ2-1,TGCAGCGTCGGACTAGAGAACCCCAATGAGCAGTTCTTC,CSVGLENPNEQFF
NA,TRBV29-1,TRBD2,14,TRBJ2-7,TGCAGCGTTTTTGAGCGCGGGAGTCGGTACGAGCAGTACTTC,CSVFERGSRYEQYF
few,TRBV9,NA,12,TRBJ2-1,TGTGCCAGCAGCTTAAGCCACAATGAGCAGTTCTTC,CASSLSHNEQFF
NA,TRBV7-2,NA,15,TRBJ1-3,TGTGCCAGCAGCTTACGTTCGTTAACTGGAAACACCATATATTTT,CASSLRSLTGNTIYF
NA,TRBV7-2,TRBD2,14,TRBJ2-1,TGTGCCACCACCGGGACTAGCTCCTACAATGAGCAGTTCTTC,CATTGTSSYNEQFF
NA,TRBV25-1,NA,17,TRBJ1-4,TGTGCCAGCCGATCCCGGTCAGGGGTATCCGGGGGGGAAAAACTGTTTTTT,CASRSRSGVSGGEKLFF
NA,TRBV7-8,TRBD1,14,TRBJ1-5,TGTGCCAGCAGCTTACGGGGACAGGATCAGCCCCAGCATTTT,CASSLRGQDQPQHF
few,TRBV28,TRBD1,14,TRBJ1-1,TGTGCCAGCAGTTTGGGAGGACAGGGCACTGAAGCTTTCTTT,CASSLGGQGTEAFF
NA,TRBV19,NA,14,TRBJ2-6,TGTGCCAGTACGGGGGGCACCGGGGCCAACGTCCTGACTTTC,CASTGGTGANVLTF
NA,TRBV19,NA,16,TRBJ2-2,TGTGCCAGTAGCAACAATGGTCGTGTCTTCACCGGGGAGCTGTTTTTT,CASSNNGRVFTGELFF
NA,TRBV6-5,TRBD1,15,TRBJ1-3,TGTGCCAGCAGACGTTTACAGGGGTACGGAAACACCATATATTTT,CASRRLQGYGNTIYF
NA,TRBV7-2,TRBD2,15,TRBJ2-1,TGTGCCAGCAGCACCCGACTAGCGGGGGACAATGAGCAGTTCTTC,CASSTRLAGDNEQFF
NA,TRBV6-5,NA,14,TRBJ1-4,TGTGCCAGCAGACCCGGACGGACATACGAAAAACTGTTTTTT,CASRPGRTYEKLFF
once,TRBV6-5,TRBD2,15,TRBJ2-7,TGTGCCAGCAGTCGCCAAACTAGCGGGAGGATGGAGCAGTACTTC,CASSRQTSGRMEQYF
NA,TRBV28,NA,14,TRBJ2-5,TGTGCCAGCAGTCGGGCGGGAAACCAAGAGACCCAGTACTTC,CASSRAGNQETQYF
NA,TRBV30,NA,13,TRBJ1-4,TGTGCCTGGAGTCCCGGGGGGGGAGGAAAACTGTTTTTT,CAWSPGGGGKLFF
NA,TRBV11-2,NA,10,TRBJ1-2,TGTGCCAGCAGCAGCAGAGAGGAATACTTC,CASSSREEYF
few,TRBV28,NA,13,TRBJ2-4,TGTGCCAGCAGCTCGAGGGGGGGGAACATTCAGTACTTC,CASSSRGGNIQYF
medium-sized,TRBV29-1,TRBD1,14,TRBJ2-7,TGCAGCGTTCGACCCGGGACAGACTCCTACGAGCAGTACTTC,CSVRPGTDSYEQYF